These 12 T cell receptor beta chains were sequenced from one sample in a study of blood T cell repertoires in COVID-19. Sequencing used immunoSEQ multiplex PCR; TCRdb keeps in-frame clones, though not all of them. Altogether 70,000 or so clones are present, 75% to 95% being singletons, with the ten largest covering 5.1%. Sample: peripheral blood. The receptors shown here come from a woman aged 18-29 years with acute or convalescent COVID-19.

CDR3 in amino acids: CASSHNAMDSQTEAFF. The CDR3 DNA follows: TGTGCCAGCAGCCACAATGCTATGGACAGCCAGACTGAAGCTTTCTTT. The rearrangement uses TRBV6-2 or TRBV6-3 and TRBJ1-1, with D tentatively TRBD1 (6 bases). The CDR3 length is 16 residues. The V gene lost 6 bases and the J gene lost 5 bases, with 22 bases spanning the gap. The germline V gene encodes CDR1 MNHEY and CDR2 SVGEGT.

This clone came up once. The V and J genes are TRBV4-1 and TRBJ1-1; tentatively, D is TRBD1 (5 bases). Trimming removed 2 bases from V and 4 bases from J, with 17 bases in between. Germline V CDR1 and CDR2: MGHRA, YSYEKL. CDR3 length: 16 residues. CDR3 region: CASSQSFGGLGTEAFF. CDR3 nucleotide sequence: TGCGCCAGCAGCCAATCGTTTGGGGGACTAGGCACTGAAGCTTTCTTT.

The CDR3, as DNA: TGTGCCAGCAGCTACGGGGTGACGGGAACGAACACCGGGGAGCTGTTTTTT. The encoded protein is CASSYGVTGTNTGELFF. The chain combines TRBV7-2 with TRBJ2-2; D might be TRBD2 (5 bases). V gave up 4 bases and J gave up 0 bases, with 15 bases separating them. CDR1 is SGHTA, CDR2 FQGNSA, per germline. This CDR3 has 17 residues.

The V call is TRBV10-2, the J call TRBJ1-6, with 8 nucleotides matching TRBD1. The J segment lost 5 bases and the V segment lost 0 bases, leaving 6 bases of the junction unmatched. The length of the CDR3 is 17 residues. Germline V CDR1 and CDR2: WSHSY, SAAADI. For the CDR3, the DNA is TGCGCCAGCAGTGAGTCGATGCAACAGGGGGATAATTCACCCCTCCACTTT. Encoded protein: CASSESMQQGDNSPLHF.

The chain links TRBV19 to TRBJ2-3; 12 bases align to TRBD2. In germline, CDR1 is LNHDA, CDR2 SQIVND (reference sequence). The junction had 15 bases not matched to a gene; V was cut back by 5 bases and J by 6 bases. CDR3 size: 18 residues. CDR3 protein: CASSLTYATSGSRDTQYF. Here the CDR3 DNA reads TGTGCCAGTAGTCTAACTTACGCGACTAGCGGGAGTCGGGATACGCAGTATTTT.

V and J are TRBV28 and TRBJ2-3, with 8 bases identical to TRBD1. The CDR3 covers 16 residues. The V gene end was trimmed by 3 bases and the J gene end by 0 bases; junction bases not matched to a gene: 5. Germline V CDR1 and CDR2: MDHEN, SYDVKM. The CDR3, as DNA: TGTGCCAGCAGTTTCCTCAGGGGGCCTAGCACAGATACGCAGTATTTT. This gives the protein CASSFLRGPSTDTQYF.

About this clone itself: The same CDR3 can be traced to other DNA sequences in this sample. V usage is TRBV6-2 or TRBV6-3 and J usage is TRBJ1-2; TRBD1 is a possible D gene (5 bases). Germline V gene sequence: CDR1 MNHEY, CDR2 SVGEGT. The CDR3 extends over 17 amino acids. The V end lost 0 bases, the J end lost 0 bases, and 14 bases lay between the germline ends. CDR3 coding DNA: TGTGCCAGCAGTTACTCGATCTCCAGGGCCTCTAACTATGGCTACACCTTC. This gives the protein CASSYSISRASNYGYTF.

This chain joins TRBV7-2 and TRBJ1-1; D remains unclear. CDR1 is SGHTA and CDR2 is FQGNSA in the germline V gene. This CDR3 contains 14 residues. Trimming cost V 6 bases and J 4 bases, with 15 bases left between them. DNA for the CDR3: TGTGCCAGCAGTCAATCCCCCGAGGGCACTGAAGCTTTCTTT. Protein sequence: CASSQSPEGTEAFF.

This clone was found a few times. The chain's CDR3 is CASSPDRGLYGYTF. CDR3 bases: TGTGCCAGCAGTCCAGACAGGGGGCTCTATGGCTACACCTTC. The chain is built from TRBV7-9 and TRBJ1-2; TRBD1 matches 10 bases. V dropped 6 bases and J dropped 4; count of bases not matched to a gene: 5. The CDR3 is 14 residues long. Germline CDR1 reads SEHNR; CDR2 reads FQNEAQ (reference sequence).

In DNA form, the CDR3 reads TGTGCCAGCCACTCCAGACAGGGAATTCGTTTCGGCAATGAGCAGTTCTTC. This sequence encodes CASHSRQGIRFGNEQFF. The chain is built from TRBV28 and TRBJ2-1; the match to TRBD1 covers 7 bases. Germline V gene sequence: CDR1 MDHEN, CDR2 SYDVKM. The CDR3 spans 17 residues. J lost 6 bases, V lost 8 bases, and 19 bases had no gene match. Full variable domain (rest looked up from reference TRBV28 and TRBJ2-1): DVKVTQSSRYLVKRTGEKVFLECVQDMDHENMFWYRQDPGLGLRLIYFSYDVKMKEKGDIPEGYSVSREKKERFSLILESASTNQTSMYLCASHSRQGIRFGNEQFFGPGTRLTVL.

This clone came up once. The J gene is TRBJ1-6, the V gene TRBV5-5; the D gene is possibly TRBD1 (5 bases). V was clipped by 1 base and J by 9 bases, with 17 bases between them. Germline V gives CDR1 SGHKS, CDR2 YYEKEE (reference sequence). This CDR3 is 16 amino acids long. For the CDR3, the DNA is TGTGCCAGCAGCTTGAACTCCCCAGGGTCTGGTTCACCCCTCCACTTT. Translating it yields CASSLNSPGSGSPLHF.

The rearrangement links TRBV5-1 to TRBJ2-1, with D maybe TRBD2 (5 bases). Germline V gene data show CDR1 as SGHRS and CDR2 as YFSETQ. Trimming removed 0 bases from V and 5 bases from J, with 9 bases in between. This CDR3 region has 14 residues. CDR3 nucleotide sequence: TGCGCCAGCAGCTTGGCCCTAGCCAACAATGAGCAGTTCTTC. It translates to CASSLALANNEQFF. Full variable domain (missing parts from reference TRBV5-1 and TRBJ2-1): KAGVTQTPRYLIKTRGQQVTLSCSPISGHRSVSWYQQTPGQGLQFLFEYFSETQRNKGNFPGRFSGRQFSNSRSEMNVSTLELGDSALYLCASSLALANNEQFFGPGTRLTVL.